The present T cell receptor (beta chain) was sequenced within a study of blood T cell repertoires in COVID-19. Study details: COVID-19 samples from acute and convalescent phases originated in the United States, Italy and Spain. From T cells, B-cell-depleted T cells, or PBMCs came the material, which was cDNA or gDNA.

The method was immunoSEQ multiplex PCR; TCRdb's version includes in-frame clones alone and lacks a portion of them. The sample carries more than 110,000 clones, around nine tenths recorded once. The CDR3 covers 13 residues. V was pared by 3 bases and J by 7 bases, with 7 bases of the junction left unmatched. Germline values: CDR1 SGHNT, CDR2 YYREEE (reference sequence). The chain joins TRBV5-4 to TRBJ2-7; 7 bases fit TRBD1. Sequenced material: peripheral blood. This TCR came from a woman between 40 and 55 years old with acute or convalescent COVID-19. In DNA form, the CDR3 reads TGTGCCAGCAGCTCTCGACAGGGTTTAGAGCAGTACTTC. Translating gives CASSSRQGLEQYF.